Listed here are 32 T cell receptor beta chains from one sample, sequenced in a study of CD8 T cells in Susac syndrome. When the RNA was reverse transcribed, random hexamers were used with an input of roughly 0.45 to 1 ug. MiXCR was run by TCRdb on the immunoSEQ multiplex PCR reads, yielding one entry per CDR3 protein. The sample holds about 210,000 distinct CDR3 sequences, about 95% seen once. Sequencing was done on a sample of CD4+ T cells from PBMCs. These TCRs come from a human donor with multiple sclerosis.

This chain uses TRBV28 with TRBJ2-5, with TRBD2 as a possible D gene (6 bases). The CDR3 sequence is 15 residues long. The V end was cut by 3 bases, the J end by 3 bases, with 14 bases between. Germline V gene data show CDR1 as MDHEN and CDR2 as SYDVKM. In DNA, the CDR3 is TGTGCCAGCAGTTTTCGCCCGGGGGAGAAAGAGACCCAGTACTTC. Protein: CASSFRPGEKETQYF.

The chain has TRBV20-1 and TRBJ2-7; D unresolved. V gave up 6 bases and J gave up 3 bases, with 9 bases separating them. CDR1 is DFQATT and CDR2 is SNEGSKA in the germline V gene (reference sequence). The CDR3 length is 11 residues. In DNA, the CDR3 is TGCAGTGCCTCTCTGGTCTACGAGCAGTACTTC. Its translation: CSASLVYEQYF.

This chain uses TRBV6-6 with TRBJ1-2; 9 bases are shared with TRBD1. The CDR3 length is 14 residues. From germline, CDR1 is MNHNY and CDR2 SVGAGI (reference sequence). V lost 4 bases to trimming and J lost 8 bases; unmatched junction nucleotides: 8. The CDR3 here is CASSWRDRVEGYTF. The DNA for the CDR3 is TGTGCCAGCAGTTGGCGGGACAGGGTGGAGGGCTACACCTTC.

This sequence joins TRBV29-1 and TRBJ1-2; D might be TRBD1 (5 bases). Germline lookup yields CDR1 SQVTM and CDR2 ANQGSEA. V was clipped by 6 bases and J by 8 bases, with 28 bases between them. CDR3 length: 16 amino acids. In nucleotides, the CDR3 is TGCAGCGTCGGGGTCTATACCAGGGTCCCCAAAGGGGGCTACACCTTC. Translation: CSVGVYTRVPKGGYTF.

CDR3 sequence: CATRPDRVGSEAFF. CDR3 DNA: TGTGCCACCAGGCCGGACCGAGTGGGATCTGAAGCTTTCTTT. The chain carries TRBV15 and TRBJ1-1, with unresolved D. Germline V lookup: CDR1 LNHNV, CDR2 YYDKDF (reference sequence). The CDR3 runs 14 residues. V lost 6 bases and J lost 6, with 17 bases in between.

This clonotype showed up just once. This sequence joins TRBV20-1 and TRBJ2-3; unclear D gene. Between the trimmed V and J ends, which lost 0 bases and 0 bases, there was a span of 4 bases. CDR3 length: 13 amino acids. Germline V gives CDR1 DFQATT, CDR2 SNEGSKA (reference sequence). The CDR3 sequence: CSARDTSTDTQYF. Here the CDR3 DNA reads TGCAGTGCTAGAGACACGAGCACAGATACGCAGTATTTT.

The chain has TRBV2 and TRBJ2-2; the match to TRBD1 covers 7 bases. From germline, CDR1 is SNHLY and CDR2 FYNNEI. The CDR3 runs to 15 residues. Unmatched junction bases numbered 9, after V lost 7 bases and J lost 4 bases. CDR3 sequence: CASNEVTGSTGELFF. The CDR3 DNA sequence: TGTGCCAGCAATGAGGTGACAGGGTCCACCGGGGAGCTGTTTTTT.

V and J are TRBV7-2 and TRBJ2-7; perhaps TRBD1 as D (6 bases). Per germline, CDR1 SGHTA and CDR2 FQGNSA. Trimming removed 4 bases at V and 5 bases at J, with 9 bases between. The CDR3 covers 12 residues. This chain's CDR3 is CASSSQGDEQYF. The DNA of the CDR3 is TGTGCCAGCAGCTCACAGGGCGACGAGCAGTACTTC.

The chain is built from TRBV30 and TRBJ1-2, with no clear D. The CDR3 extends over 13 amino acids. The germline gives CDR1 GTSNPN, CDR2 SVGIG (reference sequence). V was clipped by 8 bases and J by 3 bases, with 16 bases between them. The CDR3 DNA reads TGTGCCGGGGAACAGAGAGCCGACTATGGCTACACCTTC. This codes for CAGEQRADYGYTF.

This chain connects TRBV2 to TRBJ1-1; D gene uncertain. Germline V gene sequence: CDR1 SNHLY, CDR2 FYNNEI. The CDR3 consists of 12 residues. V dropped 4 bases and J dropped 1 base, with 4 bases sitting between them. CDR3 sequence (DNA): TGTGCCAGCAGTGGACAGAACACTGAAGCTTTCTTT. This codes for CASSGQNTEAFF.

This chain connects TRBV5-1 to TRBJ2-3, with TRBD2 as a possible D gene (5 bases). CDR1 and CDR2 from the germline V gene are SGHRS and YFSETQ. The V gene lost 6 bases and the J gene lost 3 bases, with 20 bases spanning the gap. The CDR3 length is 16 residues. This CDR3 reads CASILSAGGPTDTQYF. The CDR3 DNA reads TGCGCCAGCATATTGAGTGCGGGCGGCCCAACAGATACGCAGTATTTT.

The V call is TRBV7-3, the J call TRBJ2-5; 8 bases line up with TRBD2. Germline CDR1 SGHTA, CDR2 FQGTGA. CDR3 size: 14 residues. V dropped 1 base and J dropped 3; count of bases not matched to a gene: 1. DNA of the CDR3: TGTGCCAGCAGCTTAAGCGGGGGGAAAGAGACCCAGTACTTC. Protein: CASSLSGGKETQYF. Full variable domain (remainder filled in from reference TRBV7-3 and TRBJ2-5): GAGVSQTPSNKVTEKGKYVELRCDPISGHTALYWYRQSLGQGPEFLIYFQGTGAADDSGLPNDRFFAVRPEGSVSTLKIQRTERGDSAVYLCASSLSGGKETQYFGPGTRLLVL.

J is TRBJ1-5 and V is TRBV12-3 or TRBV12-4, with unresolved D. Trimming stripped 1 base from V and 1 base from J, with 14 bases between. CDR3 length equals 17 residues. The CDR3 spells CASSLVVGGVSNQPQHF. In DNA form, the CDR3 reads TGTGCCAGCAGTTTAGTAGTAGGAGGAGTAAGCAATCAGCCCCAGCATTTT.

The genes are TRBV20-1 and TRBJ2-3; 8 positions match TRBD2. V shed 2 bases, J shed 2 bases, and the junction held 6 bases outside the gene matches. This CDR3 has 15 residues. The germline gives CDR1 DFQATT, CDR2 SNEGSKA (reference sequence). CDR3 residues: CSARIEREPTDTQYF. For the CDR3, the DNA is TGCAGTGCTAGAATCGAGCGGGAGCCCACAGATACGCAGTATTTT.

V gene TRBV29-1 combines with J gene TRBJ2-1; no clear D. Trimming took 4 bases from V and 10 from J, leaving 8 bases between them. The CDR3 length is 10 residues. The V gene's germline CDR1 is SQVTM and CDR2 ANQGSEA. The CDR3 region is CSVGSAEQFF. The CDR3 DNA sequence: TGCAGCGTTGGGAGCGCGGAGCAGTTCTTC.

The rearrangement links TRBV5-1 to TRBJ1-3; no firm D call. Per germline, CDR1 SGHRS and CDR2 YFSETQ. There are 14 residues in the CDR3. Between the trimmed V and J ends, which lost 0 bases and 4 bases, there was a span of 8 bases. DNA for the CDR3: TGCGCCAGCAGCTTGGGGCCCTACGGAAACACCATATATTTT. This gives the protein CASSLGPYGNTIYF.

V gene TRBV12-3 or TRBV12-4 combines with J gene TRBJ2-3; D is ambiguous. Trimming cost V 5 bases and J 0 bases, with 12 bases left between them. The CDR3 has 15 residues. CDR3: CASSPYNPSTDTQYF. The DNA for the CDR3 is TGTGCCAGCAGTCCATATAACCCTAGCACAGATACGCAGTATTTT.

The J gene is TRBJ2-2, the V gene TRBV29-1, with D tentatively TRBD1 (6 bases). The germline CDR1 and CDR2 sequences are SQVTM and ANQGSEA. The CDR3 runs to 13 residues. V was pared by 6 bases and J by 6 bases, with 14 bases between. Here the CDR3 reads CSVANRAPGELFF. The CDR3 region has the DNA TGCAGCGTGGCAAACAGGGCTCCCGGGGAGCTGTTTTTT.

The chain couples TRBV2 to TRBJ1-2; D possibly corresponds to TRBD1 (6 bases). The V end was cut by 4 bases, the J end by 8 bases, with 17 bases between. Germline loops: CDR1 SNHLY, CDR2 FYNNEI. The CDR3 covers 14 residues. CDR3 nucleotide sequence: TGTGCCAGCAGTGGACAGGTCCCAAATGTAGGCTACACCTTC. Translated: CASSGQVPNVGYTF.

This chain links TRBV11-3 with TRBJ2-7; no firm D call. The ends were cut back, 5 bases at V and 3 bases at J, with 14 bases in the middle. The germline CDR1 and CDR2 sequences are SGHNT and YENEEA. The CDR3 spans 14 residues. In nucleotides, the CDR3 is TGTGCCAGCAGCCCTGGGCATTTGGGCTACGAGCAGTACTTC. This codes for CASSPGHLGYEQYF.

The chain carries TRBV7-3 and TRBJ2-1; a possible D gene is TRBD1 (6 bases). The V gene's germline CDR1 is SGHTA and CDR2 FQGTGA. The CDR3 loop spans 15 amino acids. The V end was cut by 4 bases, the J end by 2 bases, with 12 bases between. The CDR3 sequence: CASSSLRGAYNEQFF. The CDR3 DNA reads TGTGCCAGCAGCTCCCTCAGGGGCGCCTACAATGAGCAGTTCTTC.

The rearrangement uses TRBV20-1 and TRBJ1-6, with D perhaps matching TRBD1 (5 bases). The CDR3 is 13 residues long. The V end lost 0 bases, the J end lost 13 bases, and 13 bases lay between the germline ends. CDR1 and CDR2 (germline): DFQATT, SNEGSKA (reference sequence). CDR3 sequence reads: CSARDGGLRPLHF. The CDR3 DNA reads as TGCAGTGCTAGAGACGGGGGTCTCAGGCCCCTCCACTTT.

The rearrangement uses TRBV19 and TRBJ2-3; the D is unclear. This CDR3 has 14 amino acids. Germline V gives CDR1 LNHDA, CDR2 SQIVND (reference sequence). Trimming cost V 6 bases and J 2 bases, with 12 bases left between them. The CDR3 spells CASSLREFTDTQYF. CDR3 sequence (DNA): TGTGCCAGTAGCTTAAGGGAATTCACAGATACGCAGTATTTT.

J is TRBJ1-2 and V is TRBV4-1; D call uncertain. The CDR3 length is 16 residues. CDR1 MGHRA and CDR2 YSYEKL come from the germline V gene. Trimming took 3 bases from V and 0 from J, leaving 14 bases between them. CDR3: CASSQDQTRSNYGYTF. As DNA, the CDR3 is TGCGCCAGCAGCCAGGACCAGACAAGATCTAACTATGGCTACACCTTC.

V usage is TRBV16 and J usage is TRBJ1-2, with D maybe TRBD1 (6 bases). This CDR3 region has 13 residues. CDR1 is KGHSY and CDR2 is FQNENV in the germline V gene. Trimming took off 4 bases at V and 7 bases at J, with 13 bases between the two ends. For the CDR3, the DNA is TGTGCCAGCAGCCTCCAAAACAGGGTTGGCTACACCTTC. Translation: CASSLQNRVGYTF.

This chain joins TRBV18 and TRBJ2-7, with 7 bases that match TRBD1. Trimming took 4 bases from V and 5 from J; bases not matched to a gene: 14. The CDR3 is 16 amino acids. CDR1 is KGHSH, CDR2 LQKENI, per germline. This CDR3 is CASSLLDPSTGNEQYF. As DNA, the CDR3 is TGTGCCAGCTCACTTCTCGACCCCTCGACAGGGAACGAGCAGTACTTC.

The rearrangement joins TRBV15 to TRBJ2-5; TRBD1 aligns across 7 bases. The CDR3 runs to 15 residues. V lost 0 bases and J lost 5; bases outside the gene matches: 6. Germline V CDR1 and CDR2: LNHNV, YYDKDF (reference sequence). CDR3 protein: CATSRDETGFETQYF. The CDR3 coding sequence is TGTGCCACCAGCAGAGATGAGACAGGGTTTGAGACCCAGTACTTC.

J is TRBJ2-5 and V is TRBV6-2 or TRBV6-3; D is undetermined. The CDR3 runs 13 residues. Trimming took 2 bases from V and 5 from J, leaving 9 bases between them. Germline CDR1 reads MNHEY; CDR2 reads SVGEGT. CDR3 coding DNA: TGTGCCAGCAGTTACCTTGTAACGGAGACCCAGTACTTC. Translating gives CASSYLVTETQYF.

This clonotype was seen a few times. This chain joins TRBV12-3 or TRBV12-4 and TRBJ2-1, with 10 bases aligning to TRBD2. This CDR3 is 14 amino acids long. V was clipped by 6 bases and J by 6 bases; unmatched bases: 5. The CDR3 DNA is TGTGCCAGCAGGAAGCGGGAGGGCGGCAATGAGCAGTTCTTC. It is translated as CASRKREGGNEQFF.

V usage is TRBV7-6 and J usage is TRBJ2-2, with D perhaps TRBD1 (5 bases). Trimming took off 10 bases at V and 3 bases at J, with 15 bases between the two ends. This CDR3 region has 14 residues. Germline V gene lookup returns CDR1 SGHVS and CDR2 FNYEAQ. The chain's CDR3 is CAIKLRGYTGELFF. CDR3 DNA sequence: TGTGCCATCAAGCTTAGGGGATACACCGGGGAGCTGTTTTTT.

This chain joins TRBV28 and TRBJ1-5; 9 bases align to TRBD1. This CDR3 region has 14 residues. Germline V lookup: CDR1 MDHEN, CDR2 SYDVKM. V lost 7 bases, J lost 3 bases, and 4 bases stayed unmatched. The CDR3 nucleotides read TGTGCCAGCAAAACAGGGGGCACCAATCAGCCCCAGCATTTT. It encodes CASKTGGTNQPQHF.

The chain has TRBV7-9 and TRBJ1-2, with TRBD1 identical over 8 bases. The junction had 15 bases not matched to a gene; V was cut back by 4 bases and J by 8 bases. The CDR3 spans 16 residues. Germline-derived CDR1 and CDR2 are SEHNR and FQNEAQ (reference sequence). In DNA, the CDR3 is TGTGCCAGCAGCTCCGGGACAGGTGGGCCCTATTTGGGCTACACCTTC. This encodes CASSSGTGGPYLGYTF.